These 20 T cell receptor beta chains were sequenced from one sample in a study of T cell responses to AZD1222 COVID-19 vaccine. Sequencing was performed with immunoSEQ multiplex PCR; in TCRdb, only in-frame clones are kept and a portion is missing. The sample shows 95,000 to 150,000 clones, approximately 90% of them seen only once. This specimen consisted of peripheral blood, obtained on day 0 of AZD1222 vaccination. The receptors stem from an adult in good health.

V gene TRBV2 combines with J gene TRBJ1-5; D perhaps matches TRBD1 (5 bases). The germline CDR1 and CDR2 sequences are SNHLY and FYNNEI. This CDR3 has 14 amino acids. Trimming took off 7 bases at V and 1 base at J, with 11 bases between the two ends. As DNA, the CDR3 is TGTGCCAGCAAAGGGGCGCCGAGCAATCAGCCCCAGCATTTT. This gives the protein CASKGAPSNQPQHF.

V is TRBV18 and J is TRBJ1-1, with D possibly TRBD1 on 5 matching bases. The V gene lost 3 bases and the J gene lost 3 bases, with 8 bases spanning the gap. Germline values: CDR1 KGHSH, CDR2 LQKENI. There are 13 residues in the CDR3. In DNA form, the CDR3 reads TGTGCCAGCTCACCGACGGGGGACACTGAAGCTTTCTTT. Protein sequence: CASSPTGDTEAFF. Supplemented by reference TRBV18 and TRBJ1-1, the full variable domain reads NAGVMQNPRHLVRRRGQEARLRCSPMKGHSHVYWYRQLPEEGLKFMVYLQKENIIDESGMPKERFSAEFPKEGPSILRIQQVVRGDSAAYFCASSPTGDTEAFFGQGTRLTVV.

This clone was counted between two and nine times. The chain combines TRBV7-9 with TRBJ2-2; 7 bases fit TRBD2. CDR1 is SEHNR and CDR2 is FQNEAQ in the germline V gene (reference sequence). The CDR3 has 12 amino acids. J lost 8 bases, V lost 4 bases, and 1 base had no gene match. CDR3 loop: CASSSLAGELFF. In nucleotides, the CDR3 is TGTGCCAGCAGCTCACTAGCGGGGGAGCTGTTTTTT.

The V and J genes are TRBV6-4 and TRBJ1-5; D is uncertain. Germline V CDR1 and CDR2: MRHNA, SNTAGT. V gave up 3 bases and J gave up 5 bases, with 8 bases separating them. CDR3 length: 13 amino acids. Written as DNA, the CDR3 is TGTGCCAGCAGTGAGCAGAGGGATCAGCCCCAGCATTTT. Amino acid sequence: CASSEQRDQPQHF.

The gene calls are TRBV4-1 and TRBJ1-2; D uncertain. CDR1 and CDR2 (germline): MGHRA, YSYEKL. This CDR3 comprises 12 residues. Trimming shortened V by 3 bases and J by 4 bases, and 6 bases separated the two germline ends. CDR3 in DNA: TGCGCCAGCAGCCACAGGAGCTATGGCTACACCTTC. Protein sequence: CASSHRSYGYTF.

V gene TRBV3-1 (or the pseudogene TRBV3-2) combines with J gene TRBJ1-1; possibly TRBD1 for D (5 bases). The V gene lost 0 bases and the J gene lost 11 bases, with 13 bases spanning the gap. CDR1 and CDR2 from the germline V gene are LGHDT and YNNKEL (reference sequence). The CDR3 contains 13 residues. The CDR3 spells CASSQDAGLGAFF. In DNA, the CDR3 is TGTGCCAGCAGCCAAGACGCGGGGCTAGGGGCTTTCTTT.

This chain uses TRBV2 with TRBJ1-5; possible D gene TRBD1, 5 bases. V dropped 6 bases and J dropped 5 bases, with 11 bases sitting between them. Germline CDR1 and CDR2: SNHLY and FYNNEI. This CDR3 contains 13 residues. The DNA of the CDR3 is TGTGCCAGCAGCGCCGACAGCTATCAGCCCCAGCATTTT. It specifies CASSADSYQPQHF.

The V gene is TRBV20-1, the J gene TRBJ1-2; D gene unclear. The CDR3 runs to 11 residues. With 3 bases removed from V and 3 bases from J, the gap between germline ends came to 5 bases. Germline V gene sequence: CDR1 DFQATT, CDR2 SNEGSKA (reference sequence). For the CDR3, the DNA is TGCAGTGCTAGGCCAGACTATGGCTACACCTTC. Translation: CSARPDYGYTF.

J is TRBJ1-5 and V is TRBV9; TRBD1 aligns across 7 bases. The CDR3 contains 11 residues. Germline lookup yields CDR1 SGDLS and CDR2 YYNGEE. The trim removed 9 bases at V and 4 bases at J, leaving 1 base unmatched. The CDR3 spells CAKQGNQPQHF. In nucleotides, the CDR3 is TGTGCCAAACAGGGGAATCAGCCCCAGCATTTT. Combining the CDR3 with reference TRBV9 and TRBJ1-5 gives the whole variable domain DSGVTQTPKHLITATGQRVTLRCSPRSGDLSVYWYQQSLDQGLQFLIQYYNGEERAKGNILERFSAQQFPDLHSELNLSSLELGDSALYFCAKQGNQPQHFGDGTRLSIL.

The rearrangement joins TRBV3-1 (or the pseudogene TRBV3-2) to TRBJ2-6, with TRBD1 identical over 7 bases. This CDR3 has 18 amino acids. With V trimmed by 0 bases and J by 0 bases, 5 bases remained unmatched. The germline CDR1 and CDR2 sequences are LGHDT and YNNKEL (reference sequence). CDR3 protein: CASSQETGWNSGANVLTF. In DNA form, the CDR3 reads TGTGCCAGCAGCCAAGAGACAGGGTGGAACTCTGGGGCCAACGTCCTGACTTTC.

This clone was counted a single time. V and J are TRBV27 and TRBJ2-7; 9 positions agree with TRBD2. V gave up 3 bases and J gave up 2 bases; unmatched junction bases: 14. This CDR3 has 18 residues. CDR1 is MNHEY, CDR2 SMNVEV, per germline (reference sequence). The CDR3 DNA reads as TGTGCCAGCAGTTTGGCCCCTCCCTTCGCGGGAGGGCCCTACGAGCAGTACTTC. Protein sequence: CASSLAPPFAGGPYEQYF.

This rearrangement joins TRBV5-4 to TRBJ2-1; D uncertain. Germline V gene sequence: CDR1 SGHNT, CDR2 YYREEE (reference sequence). The V and J ends lost 0 bases and 0 bases respectively, with 10 bases between them. The CDR3 covers 16 residues. The CDR3 nucleotides are TGTGCCAGCAGCTTGGAGTTCGTGAGCTCCTACAATGAGCAGTTCTTC. It is translated as CASSLEFVSSYNEQFF. Full variable domain (outside the CDR3, taken from reference TRBV5-4 and TRBJ2-1): ETGVTQSPTHLIKTRGQQVTLRCSSQSGHNTVSWYQQALGQGPQFIFQYYREEENGRGNFPPRFSGLQFPNYSSELNVNALELDDSALYLCASSLEFVSSYNEQFFGPGTRLTVL.

This chain uses TRBV5-8 with TRBJ2-5; D might be TRBD1 (6 bases). Trimming pared 4 bases from V and 5 bases from J, leaving 15 bases between. Germline V gene lookup returns CDR1 SGHTS and CDR2 YDEGEE. The CDR3 loop spans 14 amino acids. CDR3: CASSAYRVQETQYF. In DNA, the CDR3 is TGTGCCAGCAGCGCCTACAGGGTTCAGGAGACCCAGTACTTC. Using reference TRBV5-8 and TRBJ2-5 for the parts outside the CDR3, the full variable domain is EAGVTQSPTHLIKTRGQQATLRCSPISGHTSVYWYQQALGLGLQFLLWYDEGEERNRGNFPPRFSGRQFPNYSSELNVNALELEDSALYLCASSAYRVQETQYFGPGTRLLVL.

The chain has TRBV5-5 and TRBJ1-5; D is uncertain. Germline-derived CDR1 and CDR2 are SGHKS and YYEKEE (reference sequence). The CDR3 has 15 amino acids. V gave up 5 bases and J gave up 0 bases, with 12 bases separating them. The CDR3 loop is CASRPYLNSNQPQHF. The DNA of the CDR3 is TGTGCCAGCAGACCATATCTCAATAGCAATCAGCCCCAGCATTTT.

J is TRBJ1-4 and V is TRBV25-1; tentatively, D is TRBD1 (6 bases). The CDR3 consists of 14 residues. Trimming took 3 bases from V and 8 from J, leaving 13 bases between them. Germline CDR1 is MGHDK and CDR2 is SYGVNS. CDR3 bases: TGTGCCAGCAGTGATCCGACAGGTGGCGAAAAACTGTTTTTT. Its protein is CASSDPTGGEKLFF.

V usage is TRBV2 and J usage is TRBJ1-1; 10 bases align to TRBD1. From germline, CDR1 is SNHLY and CDR2 FYNNEI. This CDR3 has 15 amino acids. The V gene end was trimmed by 6 bases and the J gene end by 3 bases; junction bases not matched to a gene: 7. As DNA, the CDR3 is TGTGCCAGCAGCCCCGACAGGGGGCTCTACACTGAAGCTTTCTTT. Protein sequence: CASSPDRGLYTEAFF.

The rearrangement uses TRBV19 and TRBJ1-2, with 8 positions matching TRBD1. This CDR3 is built from 16 residues. The V gene end was trimmed by 3 bases and the J gene end by 4 bases; junction bases not matched to a gene: 10. The germline V gene encodes CDR1 LNHDA and CDR2 SQIVND (reference sequence). CDR3 bases: TGTGCCAGTAGTATCAGGGGGCGGGGAAGTGGCTATGGCTACACCTTC. Translation gives CASSIRGRGSGYGYTF. Supplemented by reference TRBV19 and TRBJ1-2, the full variable domain reads DGGITQSPKYLFRKEGQNVTLSCEQNLNHDAMYWYRQDPGQGLRLIYYSQIVNDFQKGDIAEGYSVSREKKESFPLTVTSAQKNPTAFYLCASSIRGRGSGYGYTFGSGTRLTVV.

V is TRBV15 and J is TRBJ2-7; possible D gene TRBD2, 6 bases. The CDR3 loop spans 15 amino acids. V lost 5 bases, J lost 0 bases, and 14 bases lay in between. Germline lookup yields CDR1 LNHNV and CDR2 YYDKDF (reference sequence). The CDR3 loop is CATSPLGGASYEQYF. CDR3 coding DNA: TGTGCCACCAGCCCCCTAGGAGGGGCCTCCTACGAGCAGTACTTC.

This clone was counted a single time. This rearrangement joins TRBV29-1 to TRBJ1-1, with 11 positions matching TRBD1. Trimming cost V 4 bases and J 4 bases; bases outside gene matches: 5. The V gene's germline CDR1 is SQVTM and CDR2 ANQGSEA. This CDR3 contains 14 residues. For the CDR3, the DNA is TGCAGCGTTGGAACCGGGACAGGGGGCACTGAAGCTTTCTTT. Its protein is CSVGTGTGGTEAFF.

This chain uses TRBV7-9 with TRBJ1-1; D not certain. The CDR3 totals 15 residues. V was pared by 1 base and J by 5 bases, with 14 bases between. The V gene's germline CDR1 is SEHNR and CDR2 FQNEAQ (reference sequence). The CDR3 spells CASSLEKFLYTEAFF. The CDR3 nucleotides are TGTGCCAGCAGCTTAGAGAAATTTTTATATACTGAAGCTTTCTTT.